The sequence of this TCR beta chain was determined in a study of blood T cell repertoires in COVID-19. Study-level information: The cDNA or gDNA used as material had been derived from T cells, B-cell-depleted T cells, or PBMCs.

V was shortened by 0 bases and J by 4 bases, with 10 bases between the two germline ends. This CDR3 has 14 amino acids. Per germline, CDR1 SGHAT and CDR2 FQNNGV. As processed by the authors: Amplification of reference gene primers provided the estimated nucleated cell counts. Measured with immunoSEQ multiplex PCR; TCRdb has only the in-frame clones, and not every one. V, J and clone size reflect that table, while D and trimming were determined from the DNA. This table has some 80,000 clones, roughly 87% appearing once. Source material: peripheral blood. The chain links TRBV11-2 to TRBJ2-7; D is ambiguous. The TCR originated in a woman in her 50s with active or convalescent COVID-19. CDR3 in amino acids: CASSLDYGQYEQYF. As DNA, the CDR3 is TGTGCCAGCAGCTTAGATTATGGCCAGTACGAGCAGTACTTC.